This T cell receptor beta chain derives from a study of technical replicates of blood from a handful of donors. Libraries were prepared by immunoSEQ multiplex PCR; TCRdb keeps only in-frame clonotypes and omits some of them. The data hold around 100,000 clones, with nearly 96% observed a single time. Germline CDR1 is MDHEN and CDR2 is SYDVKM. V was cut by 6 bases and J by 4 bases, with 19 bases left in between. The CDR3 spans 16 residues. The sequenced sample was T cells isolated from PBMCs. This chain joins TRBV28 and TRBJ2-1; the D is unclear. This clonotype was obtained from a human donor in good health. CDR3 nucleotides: TGTGCCAGCAGCCCACCCGAACGGGTTCGGTACAATGAGCAGTTCTTC. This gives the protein CASSPPERVRYNEQFF.